The clone carrying this T cell receptor beta chain has a single count. CDR1 and CDR2 (germline): SEHNR, FQNEAQ (reference sequence). CDR3 size: 14 residues. The germline V and J ends were trimmed by 5 bases and 3 bases, with 8 bases remaining between them. The data originate from a study of blood T cell repertoires in COVID-19. In the study overall: Sites in the United States, Italy and Spain provided acute and convalescent COVID-19 samples.

As processed by the authors: From reference gene primer amplification, estimates of nucleated cell counts were derived. Sequenced by immunoSEQ multiplex PCR; TCRdb stores in-frame clones only, minus some. Clone size and V and J calls were adopted from that table, with D and trimming inferred from the DNA. The sample shows 150,000 to 200,000 clones, around nine tenths of them seen only once. A Seattle source enrolled patients during active infection and followed them longitudinally. This TCR was sampled from a woman in her 70s with COVID-19, enrolled during active disease. The J gene is TRBJ1-6, the V gene TRBV7-9; no definite D call. Sequenced sample: peripheral blood. The CDR3 region is CASSPGDYNSPLHF. The CDR3 DNA sequence: TGTGCCAGCAGCCCGGGAGACTATAATTCACCCCTCCACTTT.